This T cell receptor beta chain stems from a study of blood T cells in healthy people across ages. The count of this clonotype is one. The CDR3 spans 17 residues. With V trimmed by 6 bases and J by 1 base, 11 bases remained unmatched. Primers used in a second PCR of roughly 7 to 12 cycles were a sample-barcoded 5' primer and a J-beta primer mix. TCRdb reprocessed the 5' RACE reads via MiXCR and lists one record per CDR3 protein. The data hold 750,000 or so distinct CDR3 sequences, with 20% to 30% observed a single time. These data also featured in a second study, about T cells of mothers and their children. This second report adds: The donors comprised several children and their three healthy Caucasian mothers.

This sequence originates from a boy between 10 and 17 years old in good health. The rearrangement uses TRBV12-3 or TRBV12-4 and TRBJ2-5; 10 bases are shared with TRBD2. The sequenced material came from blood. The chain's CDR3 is CASSSSVGLAAQETQYF. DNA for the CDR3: TGTGCCAGCAGCTCCTCCGTTGGACTAGCGGCCCAAGAGACCCAGTACTTC.